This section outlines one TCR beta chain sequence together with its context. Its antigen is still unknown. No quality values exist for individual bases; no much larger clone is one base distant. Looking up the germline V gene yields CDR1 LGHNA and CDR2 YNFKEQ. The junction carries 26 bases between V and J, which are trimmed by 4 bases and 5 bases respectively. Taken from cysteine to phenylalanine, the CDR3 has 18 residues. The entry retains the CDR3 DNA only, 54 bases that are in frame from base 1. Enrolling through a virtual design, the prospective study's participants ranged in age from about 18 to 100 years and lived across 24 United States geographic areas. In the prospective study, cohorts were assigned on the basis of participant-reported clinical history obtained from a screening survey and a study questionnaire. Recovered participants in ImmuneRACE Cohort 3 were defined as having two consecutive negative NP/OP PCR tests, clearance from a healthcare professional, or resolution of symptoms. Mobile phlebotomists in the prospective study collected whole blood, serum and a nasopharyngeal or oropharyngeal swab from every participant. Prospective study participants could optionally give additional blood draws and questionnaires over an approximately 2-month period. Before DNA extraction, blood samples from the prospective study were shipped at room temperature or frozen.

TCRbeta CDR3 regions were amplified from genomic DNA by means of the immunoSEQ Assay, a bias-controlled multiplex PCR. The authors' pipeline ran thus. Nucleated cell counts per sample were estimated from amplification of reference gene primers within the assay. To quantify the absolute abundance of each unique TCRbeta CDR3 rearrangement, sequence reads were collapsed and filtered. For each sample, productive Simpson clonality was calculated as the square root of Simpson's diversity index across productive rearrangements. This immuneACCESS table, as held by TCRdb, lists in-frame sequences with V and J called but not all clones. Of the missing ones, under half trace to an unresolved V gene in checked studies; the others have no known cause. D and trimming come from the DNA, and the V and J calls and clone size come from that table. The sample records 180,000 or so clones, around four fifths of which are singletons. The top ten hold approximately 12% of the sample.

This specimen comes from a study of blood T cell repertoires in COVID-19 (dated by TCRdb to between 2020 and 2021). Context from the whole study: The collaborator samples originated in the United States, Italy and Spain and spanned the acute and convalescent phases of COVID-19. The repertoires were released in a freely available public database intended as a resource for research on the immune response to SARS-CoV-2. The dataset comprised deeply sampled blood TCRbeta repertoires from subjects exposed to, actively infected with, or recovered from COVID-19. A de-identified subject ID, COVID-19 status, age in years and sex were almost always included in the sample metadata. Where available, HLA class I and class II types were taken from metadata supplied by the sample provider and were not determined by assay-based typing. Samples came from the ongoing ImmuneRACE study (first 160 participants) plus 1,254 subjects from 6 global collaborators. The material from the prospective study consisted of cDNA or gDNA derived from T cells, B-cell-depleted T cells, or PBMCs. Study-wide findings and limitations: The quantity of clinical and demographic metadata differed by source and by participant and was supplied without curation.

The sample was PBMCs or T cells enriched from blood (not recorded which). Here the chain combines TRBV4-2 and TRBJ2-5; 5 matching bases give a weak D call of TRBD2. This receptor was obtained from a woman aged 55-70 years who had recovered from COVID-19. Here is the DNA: TGTGCCAGCAGCCCCTCCAGGTGGATCCTAGCTGATAGGGAGACCCAGTACTTC. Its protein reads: CASSPSRWILADRETQYF.